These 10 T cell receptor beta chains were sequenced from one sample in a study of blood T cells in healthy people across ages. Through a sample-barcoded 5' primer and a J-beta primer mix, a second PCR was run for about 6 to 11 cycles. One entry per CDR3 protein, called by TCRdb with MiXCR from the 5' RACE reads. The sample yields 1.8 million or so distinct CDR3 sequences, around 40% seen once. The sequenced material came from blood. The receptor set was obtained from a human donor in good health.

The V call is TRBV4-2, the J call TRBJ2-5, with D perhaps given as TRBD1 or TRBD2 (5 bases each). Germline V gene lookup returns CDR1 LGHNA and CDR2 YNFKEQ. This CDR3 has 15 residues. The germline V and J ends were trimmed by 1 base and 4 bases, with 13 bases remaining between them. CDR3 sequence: CASSQGFGGRETQYF. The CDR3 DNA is TGTGCCAGCAGCCAAGGGTTTGGGGGACGAGAGACCCAGTACTTC.

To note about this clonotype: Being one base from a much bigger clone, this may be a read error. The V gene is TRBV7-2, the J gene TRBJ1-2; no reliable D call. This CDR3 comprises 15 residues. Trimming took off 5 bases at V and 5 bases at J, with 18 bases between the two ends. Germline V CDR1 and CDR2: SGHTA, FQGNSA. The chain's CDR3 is CASSPRREGSYGYTF. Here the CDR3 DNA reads TGTGCCAGCAGCCCCCGGAGGGAAGGAAGTTATGGCTACACCTTC. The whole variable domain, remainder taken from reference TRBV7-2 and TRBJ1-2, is GAGVSQSPSNKVTEKGKDVELRCDPISGHTALYWYRQSLGQGLEFLIYFQGNSAPDKSGLPSDRFSAERTGGSVSTLTIQRTQQEDSAVYLCASSPRREGSYGYTFGSGTRLTVV.

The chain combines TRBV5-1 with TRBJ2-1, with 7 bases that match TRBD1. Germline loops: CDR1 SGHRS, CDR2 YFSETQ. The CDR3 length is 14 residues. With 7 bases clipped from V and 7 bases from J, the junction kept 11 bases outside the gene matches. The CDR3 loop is CASRRQGVHNEQFF. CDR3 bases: TGCGCCAGCCGTCGACAGGGAGTTCATAATGAGCAGTTCTTC.

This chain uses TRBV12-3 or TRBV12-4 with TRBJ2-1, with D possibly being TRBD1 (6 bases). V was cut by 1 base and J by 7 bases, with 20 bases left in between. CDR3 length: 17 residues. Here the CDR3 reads CASSLDNWGTIRNEQFF. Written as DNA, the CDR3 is TGTGCCAGCAGTTTAGATAATTGGGGGACAATCAGAAATGAGCAGTTCTTC.

The CDR3 region is CATSDPGQGVRAQHF. DNA of the CDR3: TGTGCCACCAGTGACCCAGGACAGGGGGTTCGGGCCCAGCATTTT. This sequence joins TRBV24-1 and TRBJ1-5, with TRBD1 matching over 10 bases. The germline V gene has CDR1 KGHDR and CDR2 SFDVKD. V dropped 4 bases and J dropped 11; count of bases not matched to a gene: 10. CDR3 length: 15 amino acids.

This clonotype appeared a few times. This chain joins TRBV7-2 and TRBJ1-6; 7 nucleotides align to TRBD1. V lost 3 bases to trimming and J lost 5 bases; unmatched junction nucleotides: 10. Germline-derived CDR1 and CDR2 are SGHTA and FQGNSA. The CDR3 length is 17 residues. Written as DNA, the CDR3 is TGTGCCAGCAGCTTTTCCCCCCCCGGGACAGATAATTCACCCCTCCACTTT. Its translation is CASSFSPPGTDNSPLHF.

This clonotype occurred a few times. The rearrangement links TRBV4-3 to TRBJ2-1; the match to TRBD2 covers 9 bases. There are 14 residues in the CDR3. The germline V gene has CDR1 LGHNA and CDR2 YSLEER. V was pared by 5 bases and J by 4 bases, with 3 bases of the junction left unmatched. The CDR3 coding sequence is TGCGCCAGCAGCGAGCGGGGGGCTTACAATGAGCAGTTCTTC. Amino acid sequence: CASSERGAYNEQFF.

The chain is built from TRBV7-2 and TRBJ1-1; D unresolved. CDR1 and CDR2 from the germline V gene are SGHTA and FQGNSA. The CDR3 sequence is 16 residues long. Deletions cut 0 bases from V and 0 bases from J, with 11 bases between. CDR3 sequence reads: CASSLAPGGMNTEAFF. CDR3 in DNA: TGTGCCAGCAGCTTAGCGCCCGGAGGGATGAACACTGAAGCTTTCTTT.

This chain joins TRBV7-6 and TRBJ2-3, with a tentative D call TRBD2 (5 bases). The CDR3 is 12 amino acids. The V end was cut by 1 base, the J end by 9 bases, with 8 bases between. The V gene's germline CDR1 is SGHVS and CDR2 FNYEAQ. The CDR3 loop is CASSLVRRTQYF. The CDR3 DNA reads TGTGCCAGCAGCTTAGTCAGGAGGACGCAGTATTTT.

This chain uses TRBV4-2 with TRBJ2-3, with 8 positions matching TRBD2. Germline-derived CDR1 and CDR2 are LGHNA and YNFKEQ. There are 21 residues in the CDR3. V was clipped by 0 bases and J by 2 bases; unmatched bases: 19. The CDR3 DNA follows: TGTGCCAGCAGCCAAGAGCCGGGACTAGGGGGGGATTCCGGCACCACAGATACGCAGTATTTT. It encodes CASSQEPGLGGDSGTTDTQYF.